A selection of T cell receptor beta chains follows, all from one sample in a study of blood T cell repertoires in COVID-19. Measured with immunoSEQ multiplex PCR; TCRdb has only the in-frame clones, and not every one. The table includes under 350,000 clones, 89% detected once. The sequencing input was peripheral blood. These receptors all come from a woman younger than 45 with COVID-19, enrolled during active disease. Each CDR3 is given with its conserved first and last residue. The D gene is left open where the match is weak. Clone size is stated in some rows and not others, as once, few, many or a class when expanded.

V gene	clone size	J gene	D gene	CDR3 DNA	CDR3 protein
TRBV18	NA	TRBJ2-7	TRBD1	TGTGCCAGCTCCCGGGACAGCTCCTACGAGCAGTACTTC	CASSRDSSYEQYF
TRBV9	NA	TRBJ1-3	NA	TGTGCCAGCAGCGGAGGGTACGGAATCTCTGGAAACACCATATATTTT	CASSGGYGISGNTIYF
TRBV25-1	NA	TRBJ2-3	NA	TGTGCCAGCAGTGCCCTCGGGGCAGATACGCAGTATTTT	CASSALGADTQYF
TRBV7-9	once	TRBJ1-1	NA	TGTGCCAGCAGCTTGTTGGGGAGGACTGAAGCTTTCTTT	CASSLLGRTEAFF
TRBV5-5	few	TRBJ1-1	NA	TGTGCCAGCAGCGGAAGCAGGGGATCGAACACTGAAGCTTTCTTT	CASSGSRGSNTEAFF
TRBV5-6	NA	TRBJ1-5	NA	TGTGCCAGCAGCTTGGTGGGGGGGAATCAGCCCCAGCATTTT	CASSLVGGNQPQHF
TRBV6-5	NA	TRBJ1-4	NA	TGTGCCAGCAGTCTAGGAGGGTCTGATGAAAAACTGTTTTTT	CASSLGGSDEKLFF
TRBV28	NA	TRBJ1-6	TRBD1	TGTGCCAGCAACGACAGGGCGAACAATTCACCCCTCCACTTT	CASNDRANNSPLHF
TRBV3-1/TRBV3-2	few	TRBJ2-3	NA	TGTGCCAGCAGCCAATACGGCCAGGGGGGAGATACGCAGTATTTT	CASSQYGQGGDTQYF
TRBV7-6	once	TRBJ2-5	NA	TGTGCCAGCAGTCAAACAGGGTCCTTGGGGATAGAGACCCAGTACTTC	CASSQTGSLGIETQYF
TRBV2	NA	TRBJ1-6	TRBD1	TGTGCCAGCCAGGTAGGGGGCAATTCACCCCTCCACTTT	CASQVGGNSPLHF
TRBV7-9	NA	TRBJ1-4	TRBD1	TGTGCCAGCAGCCAAACCGACAGGGGAAGGAATGAAAAACTGTTTTTT	CASSQTDRGRNEKLFF
TRBV6-5	many	TRBJ1-6	NA	TGTGCCAGCAGTACAACAGGGACGGCTATTTCACCCCTCCACTTT	CASSTTGTAISPLHF
TRBV11-3	NA	TRBJ1-1	NA	TGTGCCAGCAGCGTGATGGCGAACACTGAAGCTTTCTTT	CASSVMANTEAFF
TRBV5-6	NA	TRBJ2-2	NA	TGTGCCAGCAGCTTGGGGCAGACCGGGGAGCTGTTTTTT	CASSLGQTGELFF
TRBV6-5	once	TRBJ1-5	TRBD1	TGTGCCAGCAGGGGGACAGGGGGCCAGCCCCAGCATTTT	CASRGTGGQPQHF
TRBV4-2	NA	TRBJ1-2	NA	TGTGCCAGCAGCCATTGGGGACTTAGCTACACCTTC	CASSHWGLSYTF
TRBV29-1	NA	TRBJ2-2	TRBD2	TGCAGCGTATCCCCTGGGCGGGGGACCGGGGAGCTGTTTTTT	CSVSPGRGTGELFF
TRBV7-9	few	TRBJ1-2	TRBD1	TGTGCCAGCAGCCATCCCCGACAGGGGCCCTATGGCTACACCTTC	CASSHPRQGPYGYTF
TRBV6-5	NA	TRBJ2-2	TRBD2	TGTGCCAGCAGTTACGGTTCGGGGGGGGACACCGGGGAGCTGTTTTTT	CASSYGSGGDTGELFF
TRBV7-8	few	TRBJ1-2	NA	TGTGCCAGCACCCCACTAAGCGGGACATTTAACTATGGCTACACCTTC	CASTPLSGTFNYGYTF
TRBV6-5	NA	TRBJ1-1	TRBD1	TGTGCCAGCAGTTGGGGACAGTCGGTGAACACTGAAGCTTTCTTT	CASSWGQSVNTEAFF
TRBV6-2/TRBV6-3	NA	TRBJ2-2	NA	TGTGCCAGCAGCCAACCTAGCCGGGAGCTGTTTTTT	CASSQPSRELFF
TRBV7-9	NA	TRBJ1-4	NA	TGTGCCAGCAGCGCTGCAGGATTACATGAAAAACTGTTTTTT	CASSAAGLHEKLFF
TRBV7-8	NA	TRBJ2-3	NA	TGTGCCAGCAGCTTAGATAGGCAGGGGACAGATACGCAGTATTTT	CASSLDRQGTDTQYF
TRBV4-1	NA	TRBJ2-3	NA	TGCGCCAGCAGACCTCACGGCGGGGGCACAGATACGCAGTATTTT	CASRPHGGGTDTQYF
TRBV10-1	few	TRBJ2-6	NA	TGCGCCAGCAGTGAGGGGAGATCTGGGGCCAACGTCCTGACTTTC	CASSEGRSGANVLTF
TRBV5-1	NA	TRBJ2-3	TRBD2	TGCGCCAGCAGCCCCTGGACTAGCGGGAGCACAGATACGCAGTATTTT	CASSPWTSGSTDTQYF
TRBV19	NA	TRBJ1-1	NA	TGTGCCAGTAGTCCCCAGGGAAATGAAGCTTTCTTT	CASSPQGNEAFF
TRBV5-4	NA	TRBJ2-7	NA	TGTGCCAGCAGCCACAGGGGGGGCTACGAGCAGTACTTC	CASSHRGGYEQYF
TRBV7-9	once	TRBJ2-2	NA	TGTGCCAGCAGCTTACCACCGAGGGGGACCGGGGAGCTGTTTTTT	CASSLPPRGTGELFF
TRBV27	NA	TRBJ1-5	NA	TGTGCCAGCAGACCCTCGGGGGGGCCCCAGCATTTT	CASRPSGGPQHF
TRBV7-3	few	TRBJ2-3	TRBD2	TGTGCCAGCAAACTAGCGGGGTGGTCAGATACGCAGTATTTT	CASKLAGWSDTQYF
TRBV19	NA	TRBJ1-5	NA	TGTGCCAGTAGTATAGTGGGGGGGCGGGAGCCCCAGCATTTT	CASSIVGGREPQHF
TRBV2	few	TRBJ2-7	NA	TGTGCCAGCAGTGACCCCAGGGGCGCCTACGAGCAGTACTTC	CASSDPRGAYEQYF
TRBV2	NA	TRBJ2-3	NA	TGTGCCAGCAGTCCCGTATCTCTAGATACGCAGTATTTT	CASSPVSLDTQYF
TRBV6-5	NA	TRBJ1-6	NA	TGTGCCAGCAGGGTGGACGGGGGAAATTCACCCCTCCACTTT	CASRVDGGNSPLHF
TRBV24-1	NA	TRBJ2-2	NA	TGTGCCACCAGTGCCTACACCGGGGAGCTGTTTTTT	CATSAYTGELFF
TRBV24-1	NA	TRBJ1-5	NA	TGTGCCACCAGTGGGGCAGGGTGGAATCAGCCCCAGCATTTT	CATSGAGWNQPQHF
TRBV5-1	NA	TRBJ2-1	TRBD2	TGCGCCAGCAGCTTGGTGGTTAGCGGGGACGAGCAGTTCTTC	CASSLVVSGDEQFF
TRBV18	NA	TRBJ1-4	TRBD1	TGTGCCAGCTCACCCTACACCCCACAGGGGCCCAGGGAAAAACTGTTTTTT	CASSPYTPQGPREKLFF
TRBV7-2	once	TRBJ1-1	TRBD1	TGTGCCAGCAGCACCGTGACAGGGGAGGCTTTCTTT	CASSTVTGEAFF
TRBV4-2	once	TRBJ2-7	TRBD2	TGTGCCAGCAGCCCTCGGACTAGCGGCTACGAGCAGTACTTC	CASSPRTSGYEQYF
TRBV6-1	NA	TRBJ1-4	TRBD1	TGTGCCAGCAGTGAAGGACAGGGATCTGAAAAACTGTTTTTT	CASSEGQGSEKLFF
TRBV18	NA	TRBJ1-4	TRBD1	TGTGCCAGCTCCCGGGACAGGGCCGAAAAACTGTTTTTT	CASSRDRAEKLFF
TRBV4-2	once	TRBJ2-3	TRBD2	TGTGCCAGCAGCCAAGATCGGGGGGGAGACCGATCAGATACGCAGTATTTT	CASSQDRGGDRSDTQYF
TRBV7-2	NA	TRBJ2-1	TRBD2	TGTGCCAGCAGCTTCGGGGGGGCTAACGGGAATGAGCAGTTCTTC	CASSFGGANGNEQFF
TRBV18	NA	TRBJ1-1	TRBD1	TGTGCCAGCTCACCTGGACAGGGGGCAATTACTGAAGCTTTCTTT	CASSPGQGAITEAFF
TRBV6-6	NA	TRBJ1-1	TRBD1	TGTGCCAGCAGTTACAGGGGACAGATCAATGAAGCTTTCTTT	CASSYRGQINEAFF
TRBV24-1	NA	TRBJ2-1	NA	TGTGCCACCAGTGATTCCCCGACTCCTATGGGTTACAATGAGCAGTTCTTC	CATSDSPTPMGYNEQFF
TRBV19	NA	TRBJ1-2	NA	TGTGCCAGTAGCATTCAGGGGACGCCTGGCTACACCTTC	CASSIQGTPGYTF
TRBV5-1	NA	TRBJ1-1	NA	TGCGCCAGCAGCTTATATTCGAACACTGAAGCTTTCTTT	CASSLYSNTEAFF
TRBV10-3	NA	TRBJ1-1	NA	TGTGCCATCAGTGTGACCGGGAGGGACACTGAAGCTTTCTTT	CAISVTGRDTEAFF
TRBV5-6	NA	TRBJ1-1	NA	TGTGCCAGCAGCTTTTATACCGGGGGGACGAACACTGAAGCTTTCTTT	CASSFYTGGTNTEAFF
TRBV7-9	NA	TRBJ1-1	NA	TGTGCCAGCAGCTTTGAGGAGTCTGAAGCTTTCTTT	CASSFEESEAFF
TRBV5-4	NA	TRBJ1-6	NA	TGTGCCAGCAGCTTACAGGGCTTGGATTCACCCCTCCACTTT	CASSLQGLDSPLHF
TRBV5-1	NA	TRBJ2-3	TRBD1	TGCGCCAGCAGCAACCGACAGGGGCCCAGCACAGATACGCAGTATTTT	CASSNRQGPSTDTQYF
TRBV5-1	few	TRBJ1-6	TRBD1	TGCGCCAGCAGCATGGGACAGGGAGGTTCACCCCTCCACTTT	CASSMGQGGSPLHF
TRBV7-9	NA	TRBJ1-2	TRBD1	TGTGCCAGCAGCACCGGGACAGGTGTTCTCTATGGCTACACCTTC	CASSTGTGVLYGYTF